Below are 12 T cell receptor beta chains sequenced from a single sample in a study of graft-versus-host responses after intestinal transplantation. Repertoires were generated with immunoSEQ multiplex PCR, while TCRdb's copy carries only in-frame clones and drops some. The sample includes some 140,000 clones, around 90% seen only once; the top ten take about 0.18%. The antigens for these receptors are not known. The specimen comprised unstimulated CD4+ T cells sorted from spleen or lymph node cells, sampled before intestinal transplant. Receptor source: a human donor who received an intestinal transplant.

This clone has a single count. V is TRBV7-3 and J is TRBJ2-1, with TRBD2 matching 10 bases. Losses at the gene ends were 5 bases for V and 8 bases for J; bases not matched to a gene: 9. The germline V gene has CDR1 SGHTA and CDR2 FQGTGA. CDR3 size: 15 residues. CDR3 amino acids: CASSNASGSGYEQFF. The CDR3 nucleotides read TGTGCCAGCAGCAACGCTAGCGGGAGTGGGTATGAGCAGTTCTTC.

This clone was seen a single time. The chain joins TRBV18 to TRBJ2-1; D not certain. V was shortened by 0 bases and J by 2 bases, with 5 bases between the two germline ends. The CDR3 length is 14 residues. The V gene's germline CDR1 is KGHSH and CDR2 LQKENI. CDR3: CASSPPAAYNEQFF. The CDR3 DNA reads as TGTGCCAGCTCACCACCGGCAGCCTACAATGAGCAGTTCTTC.

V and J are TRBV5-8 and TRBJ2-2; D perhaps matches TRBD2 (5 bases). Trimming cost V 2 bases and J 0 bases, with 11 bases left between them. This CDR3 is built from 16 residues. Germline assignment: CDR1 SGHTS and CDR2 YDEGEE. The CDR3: CASSFWAGANTGELFF. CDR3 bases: TGTGCCAGCAGCTTCTGGGCGGGCGCGAACACCGGGGAGCTGTTTTTT.

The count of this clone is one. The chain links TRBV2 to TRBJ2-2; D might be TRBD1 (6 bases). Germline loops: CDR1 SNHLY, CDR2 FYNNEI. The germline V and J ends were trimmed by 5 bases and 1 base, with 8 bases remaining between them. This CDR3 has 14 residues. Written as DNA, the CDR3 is TGTGCCAGCAGTCCGGGACAGAACACCGGGGAGCTGTTTTTT. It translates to CASSPGQNTGELFF.

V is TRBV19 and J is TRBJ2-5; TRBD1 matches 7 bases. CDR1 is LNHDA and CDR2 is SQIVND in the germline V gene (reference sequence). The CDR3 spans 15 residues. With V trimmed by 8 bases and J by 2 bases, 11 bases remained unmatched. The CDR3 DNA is TGTGCCAGTGGCGGACAGGCCTCACGGCAAGAGACCCAGTACTTC. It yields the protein CASGGQASRQETQYF.

CDR3: CASSEGTSVETQYF. The DNA of the CDR3 is TGTGCCAGCAGTGAAGGGACTAGCGTGGAGACCCAGTACTTC. The chain uses TRBV2 and TRBJ2-5, with 9 bases aligning to TRBD2. Germline V gene sequence: CDR1 SNHLY, CDR2 FYNNEI. CDR3 size: 14 residues. The V segment lost 1 base and the J segment 5 bases; nucleotides outside the gene matches: 2.

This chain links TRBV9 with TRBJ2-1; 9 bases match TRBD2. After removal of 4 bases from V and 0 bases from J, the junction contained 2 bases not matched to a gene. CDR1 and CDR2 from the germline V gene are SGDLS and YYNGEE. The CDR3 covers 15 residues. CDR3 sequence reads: CASSTLAGSYNEQFF. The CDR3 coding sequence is TGTGCCAGCAGCACACTAGCGGGCTCCTACAATGAGCAGTTCTTC.

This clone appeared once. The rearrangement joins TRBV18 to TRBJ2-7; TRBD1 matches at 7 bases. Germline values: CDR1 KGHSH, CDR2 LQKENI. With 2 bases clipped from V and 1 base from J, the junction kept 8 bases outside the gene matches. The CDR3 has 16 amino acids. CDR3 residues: CASSPLPPTGSYEQYF. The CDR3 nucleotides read TGTGCCAGCTCACCATTACCGCCGACAGGGTCCTACGAGCAGTACTTC.

The CDR3 region has the DNA TGTGCCAGCAGGCACAGAGGACTAGCGGGAAGTAGCCCCCACAATGAGCAGTTCTTC. It specifies CASRHRGLAGSSPHNEQFF. J is TRBJ2-1 and V is TRBV2, with 12 bases that match TRBD2. This CDR3 is 19 amino acids long. Losses at the gene ends were 6 bases for V and 5 bases for J; bases not matched to a gene: 17. In germline, CDR1 is SNHLY, CDR2 FYNNEI.

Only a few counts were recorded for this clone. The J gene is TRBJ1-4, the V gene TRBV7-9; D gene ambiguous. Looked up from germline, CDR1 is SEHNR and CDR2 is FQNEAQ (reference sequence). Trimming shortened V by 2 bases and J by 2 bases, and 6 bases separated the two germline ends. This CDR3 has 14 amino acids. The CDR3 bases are TGTGCCAGCAGCTTACAGACCACTAATGAAAAACTGTTTTTT. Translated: CASSLQTTNEKLFF. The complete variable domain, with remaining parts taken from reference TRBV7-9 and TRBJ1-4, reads DTGVSQNPRHKITKRGQNVTFRCDPISEHNRLYWYRQTLGQGPEFLTYFQNEAQLEKSRLLSDRFSAERPKGSFSTLEIQRTEQGDSAMYLCASSLQTTNEKLFFGSGTQLSVL.

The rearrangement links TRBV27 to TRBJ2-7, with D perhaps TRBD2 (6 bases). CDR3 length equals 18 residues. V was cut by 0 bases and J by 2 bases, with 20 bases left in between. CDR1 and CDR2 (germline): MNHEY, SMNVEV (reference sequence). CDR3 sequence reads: CASSLSSLGLARTYEQYF. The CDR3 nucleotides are TGTGCCAGCAGTTTATCCTCCTTGGGGCTAGCGCGAACCTACGAGCAGTACTTC.

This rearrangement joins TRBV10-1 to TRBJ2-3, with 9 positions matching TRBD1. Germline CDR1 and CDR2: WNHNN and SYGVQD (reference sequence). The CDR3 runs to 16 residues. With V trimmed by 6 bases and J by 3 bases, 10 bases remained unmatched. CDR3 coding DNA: TGCGCCAGCAGGGACAGGGGAGGGCTCCATACAGATACGCAGTATTTT. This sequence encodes CASRDRGGLHTDTQYF.